The present entry profiles one T cell receptor (beta chain) with its context. What it recognizes is unknown. Authors' analysis steps: ImmunoSEQ output lacked quality scores and full-length reads, limiting matched filtering. Assay: immunoSEQ multiplex PCR; the TCRdb copy retains only in-frame clones and omits some. V, J and clone size are those of that table, while D and trimming were read from the DNA. Among roughly 2.5 million clones listed, approximately 90% were seen once. The data derive from a study of shared clonotypes between healthy human individuals. Overall study context: For every donor, three CD4 naive, three CD4 memory, two CD8 naive and one CD8 memory plates were used. Notes on the study in general: Non-shared clonotypes were found to have lower generation probabilities than the clonotypes that were shared by all four of the sorted-subset donors. Generally, naive subsets (rather than memory subsets) showed larger estimated richness.

Specimen: naive CD4+ T cells sorted from blood. Subset reported: CD45RA+ positively selected. This TCR derives from a man between 18 and 29 years old in good health.

CDR3 in amino acids: CASSQLEWGQGNTEAFF. The DNA for the CDR3 is TGTGCCAGCAGCCAACTGGAGTGGGGGCAAGGAAACACTGAAGCTTTCTTT. The chain joins TRBV4-2 to TRBJ1-1, with a possible D match to TRBD1 (6 bases). This CDR3 has 17 amino acids. With 2 bases removed from V and 2 bases from J, the gap between germline ends came to 18 bases. Germline lookup yields CDR1 LGHNA and CDR2 YNFKEQ.